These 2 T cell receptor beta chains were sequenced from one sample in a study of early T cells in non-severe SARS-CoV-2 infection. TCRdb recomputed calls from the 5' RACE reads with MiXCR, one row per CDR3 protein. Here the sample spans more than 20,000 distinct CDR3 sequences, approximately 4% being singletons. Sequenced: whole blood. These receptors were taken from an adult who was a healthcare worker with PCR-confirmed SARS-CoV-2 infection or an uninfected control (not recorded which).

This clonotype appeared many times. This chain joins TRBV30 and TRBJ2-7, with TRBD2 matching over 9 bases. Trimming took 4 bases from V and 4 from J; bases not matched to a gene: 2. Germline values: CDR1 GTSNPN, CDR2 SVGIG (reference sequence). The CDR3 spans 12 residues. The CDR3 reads CAWTSGVYEQYF. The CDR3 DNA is TGTGCCTGGACTAGCGGGGTTTACGAGCAGTACTTC.

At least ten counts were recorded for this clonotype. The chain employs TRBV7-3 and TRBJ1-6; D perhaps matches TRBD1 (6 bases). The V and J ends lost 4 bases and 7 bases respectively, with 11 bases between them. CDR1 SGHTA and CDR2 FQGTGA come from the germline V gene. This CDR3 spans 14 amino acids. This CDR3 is CASSSQGRNSPLHF. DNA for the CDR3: TGTGCCAGCAGCTCACAGGGCCGGAATTCACCCCTCCACTTT.